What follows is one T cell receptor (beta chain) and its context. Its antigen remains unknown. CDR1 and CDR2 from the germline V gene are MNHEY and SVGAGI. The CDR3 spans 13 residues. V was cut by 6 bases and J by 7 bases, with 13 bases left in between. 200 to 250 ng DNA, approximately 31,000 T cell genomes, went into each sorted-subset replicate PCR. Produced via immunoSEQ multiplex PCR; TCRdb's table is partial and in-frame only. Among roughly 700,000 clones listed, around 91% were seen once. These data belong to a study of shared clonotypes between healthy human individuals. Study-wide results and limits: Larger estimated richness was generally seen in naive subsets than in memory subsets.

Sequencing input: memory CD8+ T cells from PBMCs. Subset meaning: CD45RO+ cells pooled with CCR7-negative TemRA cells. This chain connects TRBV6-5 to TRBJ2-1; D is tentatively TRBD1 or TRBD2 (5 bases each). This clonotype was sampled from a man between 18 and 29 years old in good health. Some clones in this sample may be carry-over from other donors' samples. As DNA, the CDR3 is TGTGCCAGCAGGGGGTTCGAGGGGAATGAGCAGTTCTTC. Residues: CASRGFEGNEQFF.